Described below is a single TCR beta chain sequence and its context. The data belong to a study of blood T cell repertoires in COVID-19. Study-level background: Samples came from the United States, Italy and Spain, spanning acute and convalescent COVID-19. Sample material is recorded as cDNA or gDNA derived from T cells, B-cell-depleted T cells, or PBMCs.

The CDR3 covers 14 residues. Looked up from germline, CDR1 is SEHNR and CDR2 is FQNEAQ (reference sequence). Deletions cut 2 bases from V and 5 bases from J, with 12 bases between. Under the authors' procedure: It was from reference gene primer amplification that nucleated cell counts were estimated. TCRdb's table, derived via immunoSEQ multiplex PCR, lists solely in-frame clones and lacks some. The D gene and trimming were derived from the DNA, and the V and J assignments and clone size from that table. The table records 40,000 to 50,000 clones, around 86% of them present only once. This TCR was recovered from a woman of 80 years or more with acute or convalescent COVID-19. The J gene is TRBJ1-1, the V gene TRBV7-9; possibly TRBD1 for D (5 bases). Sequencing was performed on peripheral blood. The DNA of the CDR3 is TGTGCCAGCAGCTTAAGCGGGGGAGGGACTGAAGCTTTCTTT. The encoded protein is CASSLSGGGTEAFF.